One and the same sample provided the 19 T cell receptor beta chains below, sequenced in a study of blood T cell repertoires in COVID-19. Sequencing was performed with immunoSEQ multiplex PCR; in TCRdb, only in-frame clones are kept and a portion is missing. The table records about 120,000 clones, roughly 82% of them present only once. The sample consisted of peripheral blood. Receptor source: a human donor in a cohort sampled during active COVID-19.

About this clone: The sample carries other DNA sequences with the same CDR3. The chain is built from TRBV3-1 (or the pseudogene TRBV3-2) and TRBJ2-5, with unresolved D. Deletions cut 1 base from V and 3 bases from J, with 6 bases between. Germline V gene data show CDR1 as LGHDT and CDR2 as YNNKEL (reference sequence). The CDR3 contains 13 residues. The CDR3 loop is CASSQGGEETQYF. In nucleotides, the CDR3 is TGTGCCAGCAGCCAAGGCGGTGAAGAGACCCAGTACTTC.

This clone has just a few counts. This chain connects TRBV3-1 (or the pseudogene TRBV3-2) to TRBJ2-2; D possibly corresponds to TRBD1 (7 bases). The ends were cut back, 5 bases at V and 3 bases at J, with 13 bases in the middle. Germline V gene sequence: CDR1 LGHDT, CDR2 YNNKEL (reference sequence). The CDR3 covers 15 residues. The CDR3 reads CASSTGGGYTGELFF. The DNA of the CDR3 is TGTGCCAGCAGCACCGGAGGGGGCTACACCGGGGAGCTGTTTTTT.

The rearrangement uses TRBV2 and TRBJ1-6; 9 nucleotides line up with TRBD1. Germline CDR1 reads SNHLY; CDR2 reads FYNNEI. The CDR3 is made up of 15 amino acids. The J segment lost 7 bases and the V segment lost 9 bases, leaving 10 bases of the junction unmatched. As DNA, the CDR3 is TGTGCCAGGGAAACCAGACAGGGGGGAAATTCACCCCTCCACTTT. Amino acid sequence: CARETRQGGNSPLHF.

This clone was seen just once. This chain joins TRBV7-2 and TRBJ2-7; D is perhaps TRBD2 (6 bases). There are 15 residues in the CDR3. Germline-derived CDR1 and CDR2 are SGHTA and FQGNSA. Trimming stripped 5 bases from V and 0 bases from J, with 14 bases between. CDR3 residues: CASSPRDSNSYEQYF. CDR3 DNA sequence: TGTGCCAGCAGCCCCCGGGACTCCAACTCCTACGAGCAGTACTTC.

This chain connects TRBV2 to TRBJ1-2; 7 bases match TRBD1. Per the germline V gene, CDR1 is SNHLY and CDR2 is FYNNEI. This CDR3 is built from 15 residues. Unmatched junction bases numbered 7, after V lost 4 bases and J lost 2 bases. The DNA of the CDR3 is TGTGCCAGCAGTGCGTTCGGACAGGTGAACTATGGCTACACCTTC. The encoded protein is CASSAFGQVNYGYTF.

The rearrangement uses TRBV2 and TRBJ2-5, with 13 positions matching TRBD2. The CDR3 spans 19 residues. The junction had 17 bases not matched to a gene; V was cut back by 8 bases and J by 2 bases. Germline lookup yields CDR1 SNHLY and CDR2 FYNNEI. In DNA, the CDR3 is TGTGCCAGCGGACAGACTAGCGGGGGGTTCACCCACAAGCAAGAGACCCAGTACTTC. Its protein product is CASGQTSGGFTHKQETQYF.

This clone was recorded once. This chain links TRBV5-1 with TRBJ2-7; 12 bases are shared with TRBD1. The CDR3 has 15 amino acids. Germline values: CDR1 SGHRS, CDR2 YFSETQ. After removal of 4 bases from V and 3 bases from J, the junction contained 5 bases not matched to a gene. DNA for the CDR3: TGCGCCAGCAGCACAGGGACAGGGGGCAGCTACGAGCAGTACTTC. It codes for CASSTGTGGSYEQYF.

Only a few counts were recorded for this clone. This rearrangement joins TRBV7-9 to TRBJ1-6; TRBD1 might be the D (6 bases). V gave up 7 bases and J gave up 4 bases, with 11 bases separating them. The germline V gene encodes CDR1 SEHNR and CDR2 FQNEAQ (reference sequence). The CDR3 extends over 14 amino acids. CDR3 residues: CASTTGQYNSPLHF. CDR3 nucleotides: TGTGCCAGCACCACCGGACAGTATAATTCACCCCTCCACTTT.

Comment on this clone: This CDR3 is also generated by other DNA sequences in the sample. The V gene is TRBV5-1, the J gene TRBJ1-2, with a tentative D call TRBD1 (6 bases). Germline values: CDR1 SGHRS, CDR2 YFSETQ. The CDR3 runs 14 residues. Trimming shortened V by 0 bases and J by 5 bases, and 11 bases separated the two germline ends. As DNA, the CDR3 is TGCGCCAGCAGCTTGGAGGCAGGGGTGTATGGCTACACCTTC. It is translated as CASSLEAGVYGYTF.

V usage is TRBV5-1 and J usage is TRBJ2-7, with TRBD1 matching over 9 bases. Per the germline V gene, CDR1 is SGHRS and CDR2 is YFSETQ. The CDR3 is made up of 15 amino acids. Trimming cost V 5 bases and J 5 bases; bases outside gene matches: 11. The CDR3 protein is CASRTTPGQGNEQYF. CDR3 in DNA: TGCGCCAGCAGGACTACACCGGGACAGGGAAACGAGCAGTACTTC.

The chain is built from TRBV18 and TRBJ2-3; 9 bases match TRBD2. V trimming: 1 base; J trimming: 2 bases; junction bases outside the gene matches: 4. The CDR3 loop spans 16 amino acids. Germline CDR1 and CDR2: KGHSH and LQKENI. DNA of the CDR3: TGTGCCAGCTCACCACGGGCGGGGGGGACCACAGATACGCAGTATTTT. Encoded protein: CASSPRAGGTTDTQYF.

The V gene is TRBV6-5, the J gene TRBJ2-7, with 8 bases aligning to TRBD2. CDR3 length: 14 amino acids. Germline-derived CDR1 and CDR2 are MNHEY and SVGAGI. V shed 0 bases, J shed 6 bases, and the junction held 4 bases outside the gene matches. CDR3 residues: CASSYSGRGGEQYF. The CDR3 nucleotides are TGTGCCAGCAGTTACTCGGGTCGGGGGGGCGAGCAGTACTTC.

The chain employs TRBV5-1 and TRBJ2-7, with 12 nucleotides matching TRBD2. Per the germline V gene, CDR1 is SGHRS and CDR2 is YFSETQ. The CDR3 is 15 residues long. V shed 4 bases, J shed 4 bases, and the junction held 6 bases outside the gene matches. CDR3 in amino acids: CASSPGLAGLYEQYF. CDR3 nucleotide sequence: TGCGCCAGCAGCCCCGGACTAGCGGGACTGTACGAGCAGTACTTC.

This clone appeared a few times. This rearrangement joins TRBV6-5 to TRBJ1-3; D remains ambiguous. This CDR3 comprises 13 residues. The V gene's germline CDR1 is MNHEY and CDR2 SVGAGI. With 7 bases removed from V and 9 bases from J, the gap between germline ends came to 16 bases. The CDR3 DNA reads TGTGCCAGCAACTCCTCCCCTAAGAGCACCATATATTTT. The encoded protein is CASNSSPKSTIYF.

This chain uses TRBV2 with TRBJ2-7; 9 nucleotides match TRBD2. This CDR3 is built from 14 residues. Germline V lookup: CDR1 SNHLY, CDR2 FYNNEI. V was pared by 5 bases and J by 0 bases, with 2 bases of the junction left unmatched. Written as DNA, the CDR3 is TGTGCCAGCAGTCTTAGCGGGGGCTCCTACGAGCAGTACTTC. It is translated as CASSLSGGSYEQYF.

Comments on this clone: One end of the junction does not line up with germline, which may come from a read error. This chain uses TRBV28 with TRBJ1-2; a weak D match, TRBD1 (5 bases). Germline V gene lookup returns CDR1 MDHEN and CDR2 SYDVKM. CDR3 length: 13 residues. In DNA form, the CDR3 reads TGTGCCAGCAGCCCACAGGTTAACTCTGGCTACACCTTC. Translation gives CASSPQVNSGYTF.

The chain joins TRBV6-2 or TRBV6-3 to TRBJ1-2, with D tentatively TRBD1 (5 bases). Trimming pared 2 bases from V and 5 bases from J, leaving 24 bases between. This CDR3 is 18 amino acids long. From germline, CDR1 is MNHEY and CDR2 SVGEGT. The DNA of the CDR3 is TGTGCCAGCAGTTACAGCGGCGCCCTGGGACTGGCTTTATATGGCTACACCTTC. Its translation is CASSYSGALGLALYGYTF.

This clone has a handful of counts. The chain links TRBV7-8 to TRBJ2-7, with 9 bases matching TRBD1. The J segment lost 1 base and the V segment lost 2 bases, leaving 3 bases of the junction unmatched. The CDR3 consists of 15 residues. The germline V gene has CDR1 SGHVS and CDR2 FQNEAQ. The CDR3, as DNA: TGTGCCAGCAGCTTAACAGGGGGCACTTCCTACGAGCAGTACTTC. This sequence encodes CASSLTGGTSYEQYF.

This clone has only one observation. The V and J genes are TRBV6-5 and TRBJ2-7, with 8 bases lining up with TRBD1. This CDR3 is 15 amino acids long. Germline V gives CDR1 MNHEY, CDR2 SVGAGI. With V trimmed by 4 bases and J by 2 bases, 7 bases remained unmatched. CDR3 in amino acids: CASSSLGQATYEQYF. In DNA form, the CDR3 reads TGTGCCAGCAGTTCATTGGGACAGGCAACCTACGAGCAGTACTTC.